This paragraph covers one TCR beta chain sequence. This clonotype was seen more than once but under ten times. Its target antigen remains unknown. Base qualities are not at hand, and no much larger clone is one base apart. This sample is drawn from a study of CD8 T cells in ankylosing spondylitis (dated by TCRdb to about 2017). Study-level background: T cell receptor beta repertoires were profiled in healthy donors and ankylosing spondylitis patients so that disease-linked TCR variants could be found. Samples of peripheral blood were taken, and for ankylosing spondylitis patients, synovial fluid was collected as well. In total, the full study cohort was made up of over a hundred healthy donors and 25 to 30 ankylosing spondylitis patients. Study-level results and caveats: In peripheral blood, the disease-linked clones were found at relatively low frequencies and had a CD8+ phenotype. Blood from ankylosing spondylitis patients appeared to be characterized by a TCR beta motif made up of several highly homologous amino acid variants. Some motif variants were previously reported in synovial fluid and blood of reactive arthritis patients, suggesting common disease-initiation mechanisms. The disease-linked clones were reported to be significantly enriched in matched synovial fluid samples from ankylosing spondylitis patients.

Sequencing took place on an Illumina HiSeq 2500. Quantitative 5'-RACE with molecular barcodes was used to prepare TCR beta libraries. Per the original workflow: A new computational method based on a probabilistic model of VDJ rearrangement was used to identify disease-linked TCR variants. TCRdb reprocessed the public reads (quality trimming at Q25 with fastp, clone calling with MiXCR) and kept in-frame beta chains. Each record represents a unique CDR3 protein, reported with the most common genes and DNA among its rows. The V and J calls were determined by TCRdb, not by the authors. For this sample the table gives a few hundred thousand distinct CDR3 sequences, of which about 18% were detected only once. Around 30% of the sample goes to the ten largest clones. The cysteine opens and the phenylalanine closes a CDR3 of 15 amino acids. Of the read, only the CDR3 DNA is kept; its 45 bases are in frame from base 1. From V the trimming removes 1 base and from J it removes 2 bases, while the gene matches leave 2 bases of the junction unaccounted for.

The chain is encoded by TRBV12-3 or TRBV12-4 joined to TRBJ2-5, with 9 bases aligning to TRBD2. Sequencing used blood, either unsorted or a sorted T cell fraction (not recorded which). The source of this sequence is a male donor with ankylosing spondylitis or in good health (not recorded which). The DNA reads TGTGCCAGCAGTTTAGAGACTAGCGGACAAGAGACCCAGTACTTC. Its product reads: CASSLETSGQETQYF.